A selection of T cell receptor beta chains follows, all from one sample in a study of cytomegalovirus exposure and HLA in healthy donors. This table comes from immunoSEQ multiplex PCR, and its TCRdb copy is limited to in-frame clones, with some not included. The sample lists around 150,000 clones, approximately 71% occurring once. Specimen: PBMCs. These receptors were obtained from a man younger than 45 in good health and CMV-seropositive. CDR3s include the opening cysteine and the closing phenylalanine or tryptophan. A D gene is named only where the DNA matches it firmly. Rows may omit the clone size; those that give it use once, few, many or a size class.

few	TRBJ1-1	-	TRBV13	TGTGCCAGCAGTTTTAATTGGAACACTGAAGCTTTCTTT	CASSFNWNTEAFF
-	TRBJ2-1	TRBD2	TRBV15	TGTGCCACCAGCAGAGTGGGAGCGGGACGATTCAACAATGAGCAGTTCTTC	CATSRVGAGRFNNEQFF
-	TRBJ2-1	-	TRBV25-1	TGTGCCAGCAGTGAATATCTCCCCCGGGTGTTCTTC	CASSEYLPRVFF
-	TRBJ2-5	-	TRBV5-6	TGTGCCAGCAGCACCATAGACACAGTAGAGACCCAGTACTTC	CASSTIDTVETQYF
-	TRBJ1-5	-	TRBV5-1	TGCGCCAGCAGCTTGGACTCTGGCAATCAGCCCCAGCATTTT	CASSLDSGNQPQHF
few	TRBJ1-4	TRBD1	TRBV5-6	TGTGCCAGCAGCGGAACCGGGACAGCTAATGAAAAACTGTTTTTT	CASSGTGTANEKLFF
-	TRBJ1-6	-	TRBV28	TGTGCCAGCAGTTCCACAGGGAATAATTCACCCCTCCACTTT	CASSSTGNNSPLHF
-	TRBJ2-7	TRBD1	TRBV10-3	TGTGCCATCAGGGACCCTAATAAACCGGGACAGGGGGCGCGAGAGCAGTACTTC	CAIRDPNKPGQGAREQYF
-	TRBJ2-7	TRBD1	TRBV6-1	TGTGCCAGCCTCATGGACAGGCAGGGGCTTGGGGAGCAGTACTTC	CASLMDRQGLGEQYF
once	TRBJ1-5	-	TRBV5-1	TGCGCCAGCAGCCCGGACAGTCTGGGAGGGCAGCCCCAGCATTTT	CASSPDSLGGQPQHF
-	TRBJ2-7	TRBD1	TRBV11-3	TGTGCCAGCAGCTCGCCACTGGGAGACACAGGGGGTGAGCCCTACGAGCAGTACTTC	CASSSPLGDTGGEPYEQYF
-	TRBJ1-2	-	TRBV11-2	TGTGCCAGCAGCTTACAAAGCGAGGCTTCGGACTATGGCTACACCTTC	CASSLQSEASDYGYTF
-	TRBJ2-6	-	TRBV30	TGTGCCTGGAGTATCTCCCTCTCTGGGGCCAACGTCCTGACTTTC	CAWSISLSGANVLTF
-	TRBJ1-5	TRBD1	TRBV19	TGTGCCAGTAGCTTGACAGGGGGCGGCAATCAGCCCCAGCATTTT	CASSLTGGGNQPQHF
-	TRBJ1-5	-	TRBV19	TGTGCCAGTAGTACCCGGGGGTATTTTGATCAGCCCCAGCATTTT	CASSTRGYFDQPQHF
-	TRBJ2-7	TRBD2	TRBV6-6	TGTGCCAGCAGTGCCCTTAGCGGGGCCCAGGGGGAGCAGTACTTC	CASSALSGAQGEQYF
-	TRBJ1-1	TRBD1	TRBV6-5	TGTGCCAGCAGTGATTCCGGACAGGGGATGGCTTTCTTT	CASSDSGQGMAFF
-	TRBJ1-1	-	TRBV11-2	TGTGCCAGCAGCTTAGGGAGCTGGAACACTGAAGCTTTCTTT	CASSLGSWNTEAFF